What follows describes a single TCR beta chain. The antigen remains unidentified. CDR1 and CDR2 from the germline V gene are MNHEY and SVGEGT. Trimming removed 6 bases at V and 10 bases at J, with 16 bases between. This CDR3 has 13 residues. This entry belongs to a study of CD8 T cells in Susac syndrome. Study-level points and caveats: It was acknowledged in the study that its TCR sequencing and HLA analysis involved a relatively small number of individuals.

Random hexamers primed reverse transcription of 0.5 to 1 ug RNA. One entry per CDR3 protein results from TCRdb running MiXCR on the immunoSEQ multiplex PCR reads. The sample lists 150,000 to 200,000 distinct CDR3 sequences; over 85% were seen once. The TCR was taken from a human donor with multiple sclerosis. V gene TRBV6-2 or TRBV6-3 combines with J gene TRBJ2-1; tentatively, D is TRBD2 (5 bases). Sample: CD4+ T cells from PBMCs. CDR3 DNA sequence: TGTGCCAGCAGCATCGAGCGGCAGCGGGAGCAGTTCTTC. It codes for CASSIERQREQFF.